Below, 4 T cell receptor beta chains from the same sample are listed, as sequenced in a study of blood T cells in healthy people across ages. The use of a sample-barcoded 5' primer and a J-beta primer mix characterized a second PCR of about 7 to 12 cycles. Each CDR3 protein gets one entry after TCRdb re-called the 5' RACE reads with MiXCR. Here the sample spans about 290,000 distinct CDR3 sequences, 27% being singletons. Sequences were obtained from blood. Every receptor here comes from a woman in her sixties or seventies in good health.

The CDR3 region has the DNA TGTGCCAGCAGTTTTCTGAGAGACAGGGGCCCTGCTGGGGCTAATGAAAAACTGTTTTTT. Translating it yields CASSFLRDRGPAGANEKLFF. The chain employs TRBV28 and TRBJ1-4; TRBD1 matches 8 bases. This CDR3 region has 20 residues. Trimming at V came to 3 bases and at J to 3 bases, leaving 18 bases not matched to a gene. Germline CDR1 MDHEN, CDR2 SYDVKM.

In nucleotides, the CDR3 is TGTGCCAGCAGCTCGGGACTAGCGGGAGGGTCAGATACGCAGTATTTT. This codes for CASSSGLAGGSDTQYF. V usage is TRBV7-9 and J usage is TRBJ2-3; 16 positions match TRBD2. The CDR3 length is 16 residues. Germline V lookup: CDR1 SEHNR, CDR2 FQNEAQ (reference sequence). Trimming at V came to 4 bases and at J to 4 bases, leaving 2 bases not matched to a gene.

This clonotype was detected a few times. Sequence at one end of the junction differs from germline and may be a read error. V is TRBV20-1 and J is TRBJ2-7; 7 bases are a match to TRBD2. This CDR3 spans 14 amino acids. Germline CDR1 is DFQATT and CDR2 is SNEGSKA (reference sequence). CDR3 DNA sequence: TGCAGTGCTGGGGACGGGAGGTTGGCCTACGAGCAGTGCTTC. It translates to CSAGDGRLAYEQCF.

V and J are TRBV15 and TRBJ2-5; D is possibly TRBD2 (5 bases). Per germline, CDR1 LNHNV and CDR2 YYDKDF (reference sequence). The CDR3 has 14 amino acids. V was cut by 5 bases and J by 4 bases, with 14 bases left in between. The CDR3 DNA is TGTGCCACCAGCGTCCTGGAACGGGGAGAGACCCAGTACTTC. Translated: CATSVLERGETQYF.